This note documents a single TCR beta chain sequence. Its antigen is as yet unknown. The ends lost 7 bases at V and 1 base at J; junction bases unmatched: 4. The germline CDR1 and CDR2 sequences are DFQATT and SNEGSKA (reference sequence). There are 13 residues in the CDR3. Isolated PBMCs totaled at least 6 million in each sample. This entry comes from a study of blood T cells in healthy people across ages. Notes on the study in general: Donors of long life had a larger count of naive CD4+ cells and greater diversity than aged donors.

A second PCR of about 6 to 11 cycles used a sample-barcoded 5' primer and a J-beta primer mix. There were at least 3 million CDR3-containing paired-end reads obtained from each sample. TCRdb fed the 5' RACE reads into MiXCR, producing one record per CDR3 protein. The table lists 1 million or so distinct CDR3 sequences, 20% to 25% of them singletons. These data were also reused for a study on T cells of mothers and their children.

This receptor was taken from a girl aged 2-10 years in good health. The specimen was blood. The V and J genes are TRBV20-1 and TRBJ2-3, with TRBD2 matching over 8 bases. This CDR3 is CSEAGRGTDTQYF. In DNA, the CDR3 is TGCAGTGAAGCCGGGAGGGGCACAGATACGCAGTATTTT.